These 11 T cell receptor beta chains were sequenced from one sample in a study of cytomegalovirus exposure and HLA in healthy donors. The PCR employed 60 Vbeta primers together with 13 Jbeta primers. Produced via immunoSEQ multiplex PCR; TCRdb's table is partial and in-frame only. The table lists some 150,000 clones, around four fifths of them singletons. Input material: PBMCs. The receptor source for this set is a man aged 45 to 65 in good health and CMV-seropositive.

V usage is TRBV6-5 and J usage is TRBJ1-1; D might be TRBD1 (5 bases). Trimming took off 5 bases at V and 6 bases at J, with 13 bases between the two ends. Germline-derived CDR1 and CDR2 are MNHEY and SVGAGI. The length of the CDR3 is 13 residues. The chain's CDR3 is CASSDLSRAEAFF. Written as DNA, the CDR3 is TGTGCCAGCAGTGACCTAAGCAGGGCTGAAGCTTTCTTT.

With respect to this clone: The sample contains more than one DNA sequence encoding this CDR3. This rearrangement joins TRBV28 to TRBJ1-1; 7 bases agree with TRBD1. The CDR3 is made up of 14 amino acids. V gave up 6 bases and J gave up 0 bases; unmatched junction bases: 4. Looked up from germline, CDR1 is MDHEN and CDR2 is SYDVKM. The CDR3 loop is CASSLDRVNTEAFF. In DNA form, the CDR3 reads TGTGCCAGCAGCCTAGACAGGGTGAACACTGAAGCTTTCTTT.

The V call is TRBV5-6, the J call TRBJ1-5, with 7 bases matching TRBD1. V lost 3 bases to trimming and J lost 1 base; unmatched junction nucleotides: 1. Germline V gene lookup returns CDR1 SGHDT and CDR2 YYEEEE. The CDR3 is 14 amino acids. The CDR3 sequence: CASSYRGSNQPQHF. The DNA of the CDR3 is TGTGCCAGCAGCTACAGGGGAAGCAATCAGCCCCAGCATTTT.

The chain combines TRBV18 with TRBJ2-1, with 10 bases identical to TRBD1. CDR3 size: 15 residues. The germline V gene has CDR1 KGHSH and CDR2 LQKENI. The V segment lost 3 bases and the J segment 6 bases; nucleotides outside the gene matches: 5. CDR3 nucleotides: TGTGCCAGCTCACCCTTGGGACAGGGGATCAATGAGCAGTTCTTC. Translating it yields CASSPLGQGINEQFF.

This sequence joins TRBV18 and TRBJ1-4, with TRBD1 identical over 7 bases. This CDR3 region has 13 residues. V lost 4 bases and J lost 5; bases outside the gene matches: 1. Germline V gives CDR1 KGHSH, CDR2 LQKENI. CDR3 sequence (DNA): TGTGCCAGCTCACGGGGACAGAATGAAAAACTGTTTTTT. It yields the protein CASSRGQNEKLFF.

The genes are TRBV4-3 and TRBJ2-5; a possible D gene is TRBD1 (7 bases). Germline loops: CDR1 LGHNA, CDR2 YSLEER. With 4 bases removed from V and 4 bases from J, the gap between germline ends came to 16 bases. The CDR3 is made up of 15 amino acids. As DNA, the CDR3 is TGCGCCAGCAGCCTACAGGGCAGGGGGGTAGAGACCCAGTACTTC. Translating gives CASSLQGRGVETQYF.

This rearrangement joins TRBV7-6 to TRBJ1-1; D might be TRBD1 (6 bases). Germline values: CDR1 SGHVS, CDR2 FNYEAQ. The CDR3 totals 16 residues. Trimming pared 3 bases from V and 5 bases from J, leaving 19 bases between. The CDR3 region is CASSFRPPGQTTEAFF. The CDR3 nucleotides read TGTGCCAGCAGCTTTAGACCTCCGGGACAAACGACTGAAGCTTTCTTT.

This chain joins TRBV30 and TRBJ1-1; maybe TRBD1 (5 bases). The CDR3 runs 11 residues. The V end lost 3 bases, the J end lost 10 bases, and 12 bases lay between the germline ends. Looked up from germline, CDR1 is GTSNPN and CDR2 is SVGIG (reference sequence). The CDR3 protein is CAWSVRGVAFF. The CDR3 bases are TGTGCCTGGAGCGTTCGGGGGGTAGCTTTCTTT. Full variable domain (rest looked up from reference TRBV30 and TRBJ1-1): SQTIHQWPATLVQPVGSPLSLECTVEGTSNPNLYWYRQAAGRGLQLLFYSVGIGQISSEVPQNLSASRPQDRQFILSSKKLLLSDSGFYLCAWSVRGVAFFGQGTRLTVV.

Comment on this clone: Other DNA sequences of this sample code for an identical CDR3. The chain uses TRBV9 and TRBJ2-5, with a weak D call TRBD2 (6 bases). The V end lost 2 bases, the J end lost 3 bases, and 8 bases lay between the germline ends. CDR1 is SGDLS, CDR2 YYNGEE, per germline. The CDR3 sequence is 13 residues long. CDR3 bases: TGTGCCAGCAGCGTTAGCGGCAAAGAGACCCAGTACTTC. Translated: CASSVSGKETQYF.

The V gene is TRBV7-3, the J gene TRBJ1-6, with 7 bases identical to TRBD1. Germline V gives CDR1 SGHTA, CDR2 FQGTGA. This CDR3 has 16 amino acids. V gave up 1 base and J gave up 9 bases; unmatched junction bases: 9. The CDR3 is CASSLNARGLSSPLHF. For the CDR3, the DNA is TGTGCCAGCAGCTTAAATGCCAGGGGGTTGAGTTCACCCCTCCACTTT.

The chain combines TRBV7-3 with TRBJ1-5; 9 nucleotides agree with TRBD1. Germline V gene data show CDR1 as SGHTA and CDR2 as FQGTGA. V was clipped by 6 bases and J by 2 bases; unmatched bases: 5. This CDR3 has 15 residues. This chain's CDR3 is CASSQTGGGNQPQHF. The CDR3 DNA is TGTGCCAGCAGTCAAACAGGGGGCGGCAATCAGCCCCAGCATTTT.